The present entry profiles one TCR beta chain with its context. The data derive from a study of T cell changes during pregnancy in multiple sclerosis. The CDR3 is 13 residues long. The germline V and J ends were trimmed by 5 bases and 9 bases, with 11 bases remaining between them. Germline-derived CDR1 and CDR2 are SGHNT and YENEEA. Profiled with immunoSEQ multiplex PCR; TCRdb holds only in-frame clones, not every one. Of 100,000 or so clones in the sample, 80% to 95% were seen once. The V call is TRBV11-3, the J call TRBJ1-6; tentatively, D is TRBD1 (6 bases). The sample in question was peripheral blood, obtained after pregnancy. The receptor comes from a female donor with multiple sclerosis, enrolled in a pregnancy study. The CDR3 spells CASSPDSSSPLHF. The CDR3 DNA sequence: TGTGCCAGCAGCCCGGACAGCAGTTCACCCCTCCACTTT.